This T cell receptor (beta chain) comes out of a study of cytomegalovirus exposure and HLA in healthy donors. At the level of the study: About 180 million T cells yielded more than 95 million unique TCR beta sequences, as an earlier analysis found.

Amplification used 60 Vbeta primers and 13 Jbeta primers. Here immunoSEQ multiplex PCR was the method, and the copy in TCRdb shows in-frame clones only, minus some. Of 100,000 to 150,000 clones in the sample, around 75% were seen once. This CDR3 contains 15 residues. The germline CDR1 and CDR2 sequences are SGHTA and FQGNSA. With 1 base removed from V and 7 bases from J, the gap between germline ends came to 14 bases. The chain employs TRBV7-2 and TRBJ1-5; TRBD1 might be the D (5 bases). The sequenced material came from PBMCs. The source of this sequence is a woman aged 45-60 years in good health and CMV-seropositive. The CDR3 DNA follows: TGTGCCAGCAGCTTAGGGGGAGGGGAGGGACAGCCCCAGCATTTT. It yields the protein CASSLGGGEGQPQHF.